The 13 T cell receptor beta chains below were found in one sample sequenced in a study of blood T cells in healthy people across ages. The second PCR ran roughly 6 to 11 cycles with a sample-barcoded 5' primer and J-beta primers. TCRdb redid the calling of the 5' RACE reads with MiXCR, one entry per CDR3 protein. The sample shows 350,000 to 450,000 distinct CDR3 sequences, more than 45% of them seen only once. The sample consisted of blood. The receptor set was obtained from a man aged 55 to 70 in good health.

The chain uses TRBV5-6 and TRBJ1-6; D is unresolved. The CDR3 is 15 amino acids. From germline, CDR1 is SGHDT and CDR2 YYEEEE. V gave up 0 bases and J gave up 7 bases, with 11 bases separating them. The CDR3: CASSLDSGWNSPLHF. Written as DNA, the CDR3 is TGTGCCAGCAGCTTGGACTCGGGGTGGAATTCACCCCTCCACTTT. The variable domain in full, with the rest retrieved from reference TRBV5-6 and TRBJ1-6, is DAGVTQSPTHLIKTRGQQVTLRCSPKSGHDTVSWYQQALGQGPQFIFQYYEEEERQRGNFPDRFSGHQFPNYSSELNVNALLLGDSALYLCASSLDSGWNSPLHFGNGTRLTVT.

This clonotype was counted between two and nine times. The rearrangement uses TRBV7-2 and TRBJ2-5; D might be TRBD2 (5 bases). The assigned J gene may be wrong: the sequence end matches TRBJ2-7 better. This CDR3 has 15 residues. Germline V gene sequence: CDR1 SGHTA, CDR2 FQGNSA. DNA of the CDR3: TGTGCCAGCAGCCCGTCGGGAAATGTTATCTACGAGCAGTACTTC. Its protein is CASSPSGNVIYEQYF.

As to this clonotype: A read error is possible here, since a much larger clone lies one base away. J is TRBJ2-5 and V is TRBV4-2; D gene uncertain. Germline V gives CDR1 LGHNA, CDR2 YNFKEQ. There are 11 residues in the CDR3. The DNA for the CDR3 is TGTGCCAGCGGCCAAGGAGAGACCCAGTACTTC. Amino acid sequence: CASGQGETQYF.

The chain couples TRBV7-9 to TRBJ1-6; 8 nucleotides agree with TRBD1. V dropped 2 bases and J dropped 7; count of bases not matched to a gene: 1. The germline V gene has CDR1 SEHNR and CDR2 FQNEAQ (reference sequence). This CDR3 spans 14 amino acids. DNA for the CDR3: TGTGCCAGCAGCTTACAGGGGGCGAATTCACCCCTCCACTTT. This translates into CASSLQGANSPLHF.

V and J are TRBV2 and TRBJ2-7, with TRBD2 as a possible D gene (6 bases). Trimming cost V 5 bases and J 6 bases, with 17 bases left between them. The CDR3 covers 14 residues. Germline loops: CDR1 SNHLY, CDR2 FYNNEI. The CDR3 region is CASSPFRDSGEQYF. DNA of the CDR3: TGTGCCAGCAGTCCCTTCAGGGACTCGGGCGAGCAGTACTTC.

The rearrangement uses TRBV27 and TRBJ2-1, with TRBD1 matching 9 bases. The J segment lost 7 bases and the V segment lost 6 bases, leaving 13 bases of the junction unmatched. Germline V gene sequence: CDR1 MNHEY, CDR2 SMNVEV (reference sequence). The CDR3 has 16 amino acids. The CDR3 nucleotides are TGTGCCAGCAGCACCCCCGGGACAGGGAGGTTGAATGAGCAGTTCTTC. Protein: CASSTPGTGRLNEQFF.

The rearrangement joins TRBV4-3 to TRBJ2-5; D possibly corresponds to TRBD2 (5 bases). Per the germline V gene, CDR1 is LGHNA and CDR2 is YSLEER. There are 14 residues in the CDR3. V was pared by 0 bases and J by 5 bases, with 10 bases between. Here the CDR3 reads CASSQEGGAETQYF. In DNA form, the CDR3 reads TGCGCCAGCAGCCAAGAAGGAGGTGCGGAGACCCAGTACTTC.

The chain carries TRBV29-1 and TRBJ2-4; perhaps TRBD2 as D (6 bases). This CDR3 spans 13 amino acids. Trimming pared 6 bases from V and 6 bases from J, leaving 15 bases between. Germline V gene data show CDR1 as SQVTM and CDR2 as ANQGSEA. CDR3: CSVLRDLSNIQYF. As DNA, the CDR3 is TGCAGCGTCCTCCGGGACTTATCAAACATTCAGTACTTC. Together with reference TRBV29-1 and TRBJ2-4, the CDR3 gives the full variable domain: SAVISQKPSRDICQRGTSLTIQCQVDSQVTMMFWYRQQPGQSLTLIATANQGSEATYESGFVIDKFPISRPNLTFSTLTVSNMSPEDSSIYLCSVLRDLSNIQYFGAGTRLSVL.

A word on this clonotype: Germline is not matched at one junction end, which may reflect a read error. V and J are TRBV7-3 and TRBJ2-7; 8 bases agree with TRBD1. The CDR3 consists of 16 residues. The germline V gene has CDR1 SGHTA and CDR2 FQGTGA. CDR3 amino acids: CASSLVGGTGSNEQYF. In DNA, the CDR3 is TGTGCCAGCAGCTTAGTAGGGGGGACAGGCTCCAACGAGCAGTACTTC.

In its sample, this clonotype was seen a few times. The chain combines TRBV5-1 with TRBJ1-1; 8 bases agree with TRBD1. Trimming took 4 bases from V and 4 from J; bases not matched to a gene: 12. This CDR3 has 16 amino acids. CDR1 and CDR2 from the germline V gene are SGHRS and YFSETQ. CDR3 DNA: TGCGCCAGCAGCCCAGAACCGACAGGGGTCGGCACTGAAGCTTTCTTT. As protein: CASSPEPTGVGTEAFF.

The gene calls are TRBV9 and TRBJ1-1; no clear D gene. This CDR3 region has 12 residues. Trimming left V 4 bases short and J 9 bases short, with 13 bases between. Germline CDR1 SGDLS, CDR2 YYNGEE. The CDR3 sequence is CASSIEVGKAFF. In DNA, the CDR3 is TGTGCCAGCAGCATCGAGGTAGGGAAAGCTTTCTTT.

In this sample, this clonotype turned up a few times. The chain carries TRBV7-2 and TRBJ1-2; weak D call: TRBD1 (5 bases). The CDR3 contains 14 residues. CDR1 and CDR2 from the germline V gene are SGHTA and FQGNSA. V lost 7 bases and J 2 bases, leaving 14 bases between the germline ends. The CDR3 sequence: CASTYPRGNYGYTF. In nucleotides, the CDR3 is TGTGCCAGCACCTATCCTAGGGGAAACTATGGCTACACCTTC. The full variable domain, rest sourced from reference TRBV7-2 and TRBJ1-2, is GAGVSQSPSNKVTEKGKDVELRCDPISGHTALYWYRQSLGQGLEFLIYFQGNSAPDKSGLPSDRFSAERTGGSVSTLTIQRTQQEDSAVYLCASTYPRGNYGYTFGSGTRLTVV.

Written as DNA, the CDR3 is TGTGCCAGCAGTGAACTCCCGACAGTCTCGTCCGAGCAGTACTTC. Translating it yields CASSELPTVSSEQYF. This chain connects TRBV6-1 to TRBJ2-7, with D possibly TRBD1 on 5 matching bases. V lost 2 bases, J lost 6 bases, and 17 bases lay in between. The CDR3 spans 15 residues. The germline V gene has CDR1 MNHNS and CDR2 SASEGT.